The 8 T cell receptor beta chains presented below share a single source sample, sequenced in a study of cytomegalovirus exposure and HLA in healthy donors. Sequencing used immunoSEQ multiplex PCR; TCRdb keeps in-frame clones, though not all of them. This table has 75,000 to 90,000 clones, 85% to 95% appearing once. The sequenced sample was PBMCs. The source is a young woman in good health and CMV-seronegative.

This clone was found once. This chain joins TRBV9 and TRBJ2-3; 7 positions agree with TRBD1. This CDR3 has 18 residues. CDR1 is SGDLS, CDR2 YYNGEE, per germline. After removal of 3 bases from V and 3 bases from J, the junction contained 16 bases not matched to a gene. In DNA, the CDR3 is TGTGCCAGCAGCGCTGGGTCTCTGACAGGGTGGAGTACAGATACGCAGTATTTT. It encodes CASSAGSLTGWSTDTQYF.

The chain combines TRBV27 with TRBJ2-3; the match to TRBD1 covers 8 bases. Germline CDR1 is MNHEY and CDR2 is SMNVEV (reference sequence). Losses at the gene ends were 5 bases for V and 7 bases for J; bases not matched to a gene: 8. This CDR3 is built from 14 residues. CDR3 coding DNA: TGTGCCAGCAGTCCCGGGACAGGCTCCTATACGCAGTATTTT. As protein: CASSPGTGSYTQYF.

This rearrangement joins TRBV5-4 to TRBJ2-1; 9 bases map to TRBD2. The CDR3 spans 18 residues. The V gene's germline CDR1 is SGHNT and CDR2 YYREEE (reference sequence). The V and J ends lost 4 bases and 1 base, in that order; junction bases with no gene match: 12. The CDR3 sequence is CASSPLGGRARSYNEQFF. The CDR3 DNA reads TGTGCCAGCAGCCCCCTGGGCGGGAGGGCCCGATCCTACAATGAGCAGTTCTTC.

The CDR3: CASSVGGGYYGYTF. The CDR3 DNA reads as TGTGCCAGCAGCGTAGGTGGGGGCTACTATGGCTACACCTTC. This rearrangement joins TRBV9 to TRBJ1-2; a possible D gene is TRBD1 (6 bases). The V gene's germline CDR1 is SGDLS and CDR2 YYNGEE. V was clipped by 0 bases and J by 3 bases, with 9 bases between them. The CDR3 length is 14 residues. The complete variable domain, with remaining parts taken from reference TRBV9 and TRBJ1-2, reads DSGVTQTPKHLITATGQRVTLRCSPRSGDLSVYWYQQSLDQGLQFLIQYYNGEERAKGNILERFSAQQFPDLHSELNLSSLELGDSALYFCASSVGGGYYGYTFGSGTRLTVV.

CDR3 sequence (DNA): TGTGCCAGCAGCCCCGATTTAGGGGGCATCACAGATACGCAGTATTTT. Translated, it gives CASSPDLGGITDTQYF. The J gene is TRBJ2-3, the V gene TRBV7-9; 7 nucleotides line up with TRBD1. The CDR3 contains 16 residues. CDR1 is SEHNR and CDR2 is FQNEAQ in the germline V gene (reference sequence). The J segment lost 2 bases and the V segment lost 5 bases, leaving 10 bases of the junction unmatched.

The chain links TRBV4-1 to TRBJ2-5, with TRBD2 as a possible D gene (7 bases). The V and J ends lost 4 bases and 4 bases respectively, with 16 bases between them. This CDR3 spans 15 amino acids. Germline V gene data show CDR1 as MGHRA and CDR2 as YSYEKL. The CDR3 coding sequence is TGCGCCAGCAGCCGAATGGGGGGAGGGGGAGAGACCCAGTACTTC. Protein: CASSRMGGGGETQYF.

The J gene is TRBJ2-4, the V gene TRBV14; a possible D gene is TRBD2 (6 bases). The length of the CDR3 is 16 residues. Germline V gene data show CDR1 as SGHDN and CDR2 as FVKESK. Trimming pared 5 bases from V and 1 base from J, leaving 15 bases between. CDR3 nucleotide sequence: TGTGCCAGCAGCGCAATCGGGGGATCGGCCAAAAACATTCAGTACTTC. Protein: CASSAIGGSAKNIQYF.

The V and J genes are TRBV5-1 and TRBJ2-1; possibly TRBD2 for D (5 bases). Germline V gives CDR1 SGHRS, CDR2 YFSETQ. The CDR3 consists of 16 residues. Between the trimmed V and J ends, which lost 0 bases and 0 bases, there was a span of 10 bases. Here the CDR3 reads CASSLVASSSYNEQFF. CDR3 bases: TGCGCCAGCAGCTTGGTGGCTAGCAGCTCCTACAATGAGCAGTTCTTC.